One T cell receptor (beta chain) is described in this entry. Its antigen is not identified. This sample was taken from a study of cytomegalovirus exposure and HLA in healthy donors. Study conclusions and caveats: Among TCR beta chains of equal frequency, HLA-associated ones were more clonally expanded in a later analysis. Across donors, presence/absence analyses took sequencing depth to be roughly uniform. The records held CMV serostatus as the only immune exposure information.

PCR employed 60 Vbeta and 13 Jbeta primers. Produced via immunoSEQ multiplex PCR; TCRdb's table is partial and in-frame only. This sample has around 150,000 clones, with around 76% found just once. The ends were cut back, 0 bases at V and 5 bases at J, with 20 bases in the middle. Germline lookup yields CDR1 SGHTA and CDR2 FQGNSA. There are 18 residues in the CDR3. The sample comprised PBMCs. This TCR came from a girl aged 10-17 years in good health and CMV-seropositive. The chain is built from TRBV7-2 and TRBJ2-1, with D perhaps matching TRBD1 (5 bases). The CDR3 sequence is CASSLALAGITRHNEQFF. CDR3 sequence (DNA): TGTGCCAGCAGCTTAGCGCTGGCAGGGATTACCCGGCACAATGAGCAGTTCTTC.